One sample yielded the 3 T cell receptor beta chains listed below, sequenced in a study of blood T cell repertoires in COVID-19. The table came from immunoSEQ multiplex PCR; TCRdb's copy has only in-frame clones and leaves some out. Counted here are about 280,000 clones, about 90% occurring once; the ten biggest clones make up about 2%. Sequenced sample: peripheral blood. The receptors shown here come from a woman aged 50 to 60 who had recovered from COVID-19.

The genes are TRBV6-5 and TRBJ1-5; a possible D gene is TRBD1 (6 bases). V was pared by 6 bases and J by 7 bases, with 13 bases between. Germline V lookup: CDR1 MNHEY, CDR2 SVGAGI. This CDR3 comprises 13 residues. The CDR3 DNA follows: TGTGCCAGCAGCCTACAGGGTGACCAGCCCCAGCATTTT. Its translation: CASSLQGDQPQHF.

The chain is built from TRBV30 and TRBJ2-2; a weak D match, TRBD2 (5 bases). V lost 0 bases to trimming and J lost 1 base, with 12 bases between them. The CDR3 spans 16 residues. CDR1 and CDR2 (germline): GTSNPN, SVGIG (reference sequence). CDR3 DNA: TGTGCCTGGAGTGTAGTGGGTAGCGAGAACACCGGGGAGCTGTTTTTT. Its protein product is CAWSVVGSENTGELFF.

The genes are TRBV7-2 and TRBJ2-5, with a weak D call TRBD1 (5 bases). Looked up from germline, CDR1 is SGHTA and CDR2 is FQGNSA. There are 12 residues in the CDR3. Trimming removed 5 bases at V and 5 bases at J, with 9 bases between. CDR3: CASSPQGETQYF. CDR3 DNA: TGTGCCAGCAGCCCCCAGGGCGAGACCCAGTACTTC.